This T cell receptor beta chain was identified in a study of blood T cell repertoires in COVID-19 (TCRdb year 2020). In terms of the full investigation: The collaborator samples originated in the United States, Italy and Spain and spanned the acute and convalescent phases of COVID-19. The repertoires were released in a freely available public database meant as a resource for research on the immune response to SARS-CoV-2. The material from the prospective study consisted of cDNA or gDNA derived from T cells, B-cell-depleted T cells, or PBMCs. The samples were drawn from the first 160 participants of the ongoing ImmuneRACE study and from over a thousand subjects provided by 6 global collaborators. Where available, HLA class I and class II types were taken from metadata supplied by the sample provider and were not determined by assay-based typing. Deeply sampled blood TCRbeta repertoires from subjects exposed to, actively infected with, or recovered from COVID-19 were included in the dataset. The sample metadata nearly always contained a de-identified subject ID, COVID-19 status, age in years and sex. Study-wide conclusions, independent of this receptor: Clinical and demographic metadata were provided uncurated, with the amount varying by source and participant.

With respect to this clone: What this receptor recognizes is not known. No much larger clone exists at a distance of one base, and base qualities are not known.

Each collaborating institution followed its own protocols to collect whole blood in K2EDTA tubes. For TCRbeta analysis, collaborator samples were shipped as frozen whole blood, as isolated PBMCs, or as DNA extracted from either sample type. TCRbeta CDR3 regions were amplified from genomic DNA using the immunoSEQ Assay, a bias-controlled multiplex PCR. The authors' analysis ran thus. Within the assay, amplification of reference gene primers was used to estimate how many nucleated cells each sample contained. Sequence reads were collapsed and filtered to measure the absolute abundance of every unique TCRbeta CDR3 rearrangement. Productive Simpson clonality was computed per sample as the square root of Simpson's diversity index over productive rearrangements. Drawn from immuneACCESS, this table holds only the in-frame rearrangements with V and J called that TCRdb kept. Clones are partly lost; checked studies trace under half to an unresolved V gene and leave the rest unexplained. V and J calls and clone size are as listed in that table; D and trimming were resolved from the DNA. This sample lists more than 95,000 clones; more than 70% were detected once. 17% of the sample belongs to the ten largest clones.

V has 3 bases trimmed and J has 3 bases trimmed; junction bases matching no gene number 4. Reading from cysteine to phenylalanine, the CDR3 counts 15 amino acids. Only the CDR3 portion is preserved as DNA: 45 bases, with reading frame beginning at the first base. The germline V gene encodes CDR1 SEHNR and CDR2 FQNEAQ (reference sequence). In this chain, TRBV7-9 is recombined with TRBJ2-3; TRBD2 lines up with 9 middle nucleotides. Source material: peripheral blood. This TCR was recovered from a woman of 80 years or more in a cohort sampled during active COVID-19. This receptor carries the CDR3 CASSFPGLATDTQYF. The DNA is as follows: TGTGCCAGCAGCTTTCCGGGACTAGCAACAGATACGCAGTATTTT. This CDR3, with the reference TRBV7-9 and TRBJ2-3 proteins standing in past its ends, gives the full variable domain DTGVSQNPRHKITKRGQNVTFRCDPISEHNRLYWYRQTLGQGPEFLTYFQNEAQLEKSRLLSDRFSAERPKGSFSTLEIQRTEQGDSAMYLCASSFPGLATDTQYFGPGTRLTVL.